The present T cell receptor beta chain was sequenced within a study of Ad26.COV2.S vaccination and SARS-CoV-2 variants listed by TCRdb under 2021. For the wider study: Vaccine-arm donors were drawn from COV1001, a multicentre, randomized, double-blind, placebo-controlled phase I-IIa trial of Ad26.COV2.S in healthy adults. Ad26.COV2.S was given intramuscularly at 5x10^10 or 1x10^11 viral particles, as a single shot or as two shots 56 days apart. Sequencing of the TCRbeta repertoire served to evaluate the specificity and breadth of SARS-CoV-2-reactive T cell receptors following Ad26.COV2.S vaccination. The TCR-sequenced set comprised approximately 32 samples: approximately 20 Ad26.COV2.S vaccine recipients, 5 placebo recipients and 8 SARS-CoV-2 convalescent individuals. Trial participants were randomized into five groups of five: low-dose or high-dose Ad26.COV2.S given once or twice, or placebo on both occasions. Investigators did not know the trial group allocation while performing experiments and assessing outcomes. Study-wide conclusions, independent of this receptor: The authors noted that the TCR breadth and depth analyses may have underestimated total T cell responses. The study was not powered for comparison of responses between vaccine doses or regimens. After vaccination, substantial breadth of spike-specific CD8+ and CD4+ T cell responses was reported. Higher spike-specific TCR breadth was observed in Ad26.COV2.S recipients than in placebo recipients (P = 0.0014). Vaccine and placebo recipients had comparable non-spike TCR breadth, which fits with the vaccine containing only spike.

On this clone: Its antigen is not yet known. No base quality values were provided; no much bigger clone lies one nucleotide off.

The intended sense of this specimen's treatment or condition label: 15 to 20 received Ad26.COV2.S at low or high dose, single or two shots; a few received placebo; per-sample allocation not given. For vaccine and placebo recipients, the sequenced repertoires came from samples collected on day 63 after the first injection. In Cohort 1b, about two dozen adults aged 18-55 years were enrolled at a single site in Boston, USA, between 29 July and 7 August 2020. Ad26.COV2.S consisted of a replication-incompetent adenovirus type 26 vector by which a prefusion-stabilized SARS-CoV-2 spike protein from the original Wuhan strain was expressed. The immunoSEQ Assay was the method used to sequence TCRbeta CDR3 regions. After extraction, genomic DNA underwent amplification by bias-controlled multiplex PCR, followed by high-throughput sequencing. As for how the authors treated the data: To quantify the absolute abundance of each unique TCRbeta CDR3 region, sequences were collapsed and filtered. T cell fraction was estimated by normalization of TCRbeta template counts to usable DNA, with usable DNA being measured through amplification of reference genes present in all nucleated cells. Repertoire TCRs were annotated as SARS-CoV-2-specific by exact matching of V gene, CDR3 amino acid sequence and J gene to a known reactive TCR set. The reference SARS-CoV-2 TCR set came from MIRA and was filtered for enrichment in COVID-19-positive ImmuneCODE repertoires, removing public or cross-reactive TCRs. Using the MIRA antigens, annotated TCRs were further analysed by specific ORF or by position within an ORF. Breadth was defined as annotated unique rearrangements over total unique productive rearrangements; depth was the summed frequency of those rearrangements. Two-sided Wilcoxon rank-sum tests were applied when comparing TCR breadth between groups. Not all clones reach the TCRdb copy of this immuneACCESS table, which keeps in-frame sequences only. Checked studies attribute under half of the gap to unresolved V genes and leave the rest unexplained. The D gene and trimming were derived from the DNA, and the V and J assignments and clone size from that table. This sample holds around 300,000 clones; about 88% were observed only once. In total, the top ten clones hold approximately 5.9% of the sample.

The source of this sequence is a person aged 18-65 years who received the Ad26.COV2.S COVID-19 vaccine or a placebo. The sequencing here drew on peripheral blood, taken in a trial of Ad26.COV2.S vaccine versus placebo.

The DNA sequence reads TGTGCCAGCAGCTTCAGTCAAGGAATAGGGAACACTGAAGCTTTCTTT. Its translation is CASSFSQGIGNTEAFF. The V gene is TRBV14 and the J gene is TRBJ1-1; the D gene cannot be resolved reliably. The V end loses 5 bases and the J end loses 1 base, and a stretch of 17 bases separates them. The cysteine opens and the phenylalanine closes a CDR3 of 16 amino acids. The read is trimmed to its CDR3 DNA, 48 bases read in frame from base 1. The germline V gene sets CDR1 to SGHDN and CDR2 to FVKESK.